This is a list of T cell receptor beta chains from one sample in a study of blood T cell repertoires in COVID-19. TCRdb's table, derived via immunoSEQ multiplex PCR, lists solely in-frame clones and lacks some. The data hold over 30,000 clones, with around nine tenths observed a single time. The source material was peripheral blood. All receptors derive from a human donor with active COVID-19. The donor label of this sample is uncertain. The CDR3 runs from the conserved cysteine through the conserved F or W. D genes are given only for firm matches. A clone size is listed for some rows: how often the clone was seen (once, few, many), or a class if it is expanded.

j_call: TRBJ1-6
d_call: TRBD1
clone_size: NA
v_call: TRBV6-2/TRBV6-3
cdr3_aa: CASSPDRFGNSPLHF
cdr3_nt: TGTGCCAGCAGTCCGGACAGGTTCGGTAATTCACCCCTCCACTTT

j_call: TRBJ2-3
d_call: TRBD2
clone_size: NA
v_call: TRBV7-3
cdr3_aa: CASSLEGSGEDTQYF
cdr3_nt: TGTGCCAGCAGCTTAGAAGGGAGCGGGGAGGATACGCAGTATTTT

j_call: TRBJ2-1
d_call: TRBD2
clone_size: NA
v_call: TRBV5-1
cdr3_aa: CASSPSGRDVGQFF
cdr3_nt: TGCGCCAGCAGTCCTAGCGGGAGGGATGTTGGGCAGTTCTTC

j_call: TRBJ2-5
d_call: TRBD2
clone_size: NA
v_call: TRBV7-8
cdr3_aa: CASSDGTSGAETQYF
cdr3_nt: TGTGCCAGCAGCGACGGGACTAGCGGCGCAGAGACCCAGTACTTC

j_call: TRBJ1-5
d_call: NA
clone_size: NA
v_call: TRBV21-1
cdr3_aa: CASSKSDWLYSNQPQHF
cdr3_nt: TGTGCCAGCAGCAAATCCGATTGGCTTTATAGCAATCAGCCCCAGCATTTT

j_call: TRBJ2-7
d_call: NA
clone_size: NA
v_call: TRBV6-5
cdr3_aa: CASSIDFQGEQYF
cdr3_nt: TGTGCCAGCAGTATTGACTTCCAGGGCGAGCAGTACTTC

j_call: TRBJ2-2
d_call: NA
clone_size: NA
v_call: TRBV29-1
cdr3_aa: CSVTRTVGGELFF
cdr3_nt: TGCAGCGTCACCCGGACAGTCGGGGGGGAGCTGTTTTTT

j_call: TRBJ2-3
d_call: TRBD2
clone_size: few
v_call: TRBV9
cdr3_aa: CASSPRVSGAADTQYF
cdr3_nt: TGTGCCAGCAGCCCCCGGGTTAGCGGGGCCGCAGATACGCAGTATTTT

j_call: TRBJ1-2
d_call: NA
clone_size: NA
v_call: TRBV6-5
cdr3_aa: CASSSTDSPFYGYTF
cdr3_nt: TGTGCCAGCAGTTCCACGGACAGTCCGTTTTATGGCTACACCTTC

j_call: TRBJ1-1
d_call: NA
clone_size: NA
v_call: TRBV27
cdr3_aa: CASSFSGGTEAFF
cdr3_nt: TGTGCCAGCAGTTTTTCCGGGGGGACTGAAGCTTTCTTT

j_call: TRBJ2-4
d_call: NA
clone_size: NA
v_call: TRBV5-6
cdr3_aa: CASSVPGHGYIQYF
cdr3_nt: TGTGCCAGCAGCGTCCCGGGTCATGGATACATTCAGTACTTC

j_call: TRBJ1-2
d_call: TRBD1
clone_size: few
v_call: TRBV19
cdr3_aa: CASSIGQGAGGYTF
cdr3_nt: TGTGCCAGTAGTATAGGGCAGGGGGCCGGTGGCTACACCTTC

j_call: TRBJ1-2
d_call: NA
clone_size: NA
v_call: TRBV9
cdr3_aa: CASSPTRDRPSLYGYTF
cdr3_nt: TGTGCCAGCAGCCCGACTCGAGACAGGCCCTCTTTATATGGCTACACCTTC

j_call: TRBJ2-1
d_call: TRBD2
clone_size: NA
v_call: TRBV19
cdr3_aa: CASSSPGTSGTNEQFF
cdr3_nt: TGTGCCAGTAGTTCCCCCGGGACTAGCGGGACGAATGAGCAGTTCTTC

j_call: TRBJ2-6
d_call: NA
clone_size: NA
v_call: TRBV4-3
cdr3_aa: CASSHGTSGANVLTF
cdr3_nt: TGCGCCAGCAGCCACGGGACTTCTGGGGCCAACGTCCTGACTTTC

j_call: TRBJ1-2
d_call: TRBD1
clone_size: NA
v_call: TRBV3-1/TRBV3-2
cdr3_aa: CASSQPRGLGYTF
cdr3_nt: TGTGCCAGCAGCCAACCCAGGGGGCTTGGCTACACCTTC

j_call: TRBJ1-1
d_call: NA
clone_size: NA
v_call: TRBV4-2
cdr3_aa: CASSRTGMNTEAFF
cdr3_nt: TGTGCCAGCAGTCGTACAGGTATGAACACTGAAGCTTTCTTT

j_call: TRBJ2-7
d_call: TRBD2
clone_size: NA
v_call: TRBV25-1
cdr3_aa: CASRSGGGFDEQYF
cdr3_nt: TGTGCCAGCCGGTCCGGGGGGGGTTTCGACGAGCAGTACTTC

j_call: TRBJ2-5
d_call: NA
clone_size: NA
v_call: TRBV7-2
cdr3_aa: CASSLAGGPGETQYF
cdr3_nt: TGTGCCAGCAGCTTAGCGGGGGGGCCAGGAGAGACCCAGTACTTC

j_call: TRBJ1-1
d_call: TRBD1
clone_size: few
v_call: TRBV7-2
cdr3_aa: CASSSTGGHTEAFF
cdr3_nt: TGTGCCAGCAGCTCCACAGGGGGCCACACTGAAGCTTTCTTT

j_call: TRBJ2-7
d_call: TRBD2
clone_size: NA
v_call: TRBV19
cdr3_aa: CASSSYSGGTYEQYF
cdr3_nt: TGTGCCAGTAGTTCCTATAGCGGGGGGACCTACGAGCAGTACTTC

j_call: TRBJ1-2
d_call: NA
clone_size: NA
v_call: TRBV3-1/TRBV3-2
cdr3_aa: CASSQGTVLPGGYTF
cdr3_nt: TGTGCCAGCAGCCAAGGAACGGTTCTACCGGGGGGCTACACCTTC

j_call: TRBJ2-5
d_call: TRBD2
clone_size: NA
v_call: TRBV6-5
cdr3_aa: CASITAGGYQETQYF
cdr3_nt: TGTGCCAGCATCACGGCGGGGGGGTACCAAGAGACCCAGTACTTC

j_call: TRBJ2-5
d_call: TRBD2
clone_size: NA
v_call: TRBV19
cdr3_aa: CASSIIRAGGRQETQYF
cdr3_nt: TGTGCCAGTAGTATCATTCGCGCGGGGGGCCGACAAGAGACCCAGTACTTC

j_call: TRBJ2-7
d_call: TRBD2
clone_size: NA
v_call: TRBV5-1
cdr3_aa: CASSFSGGSSYEQYF
cdr3_nt: TGCGCCAGCAGCTTTAGCGGGGGGAGCTCCTACGAGCAGTACTTC

j_call: TRBJ2-5
d_call: NA
clone_size: NA
v_call: TRBV7-2
cdr3_aa: CASSPTRETQYF
cdr3_nt: TGTGCCAGCAGCCCAACGCGGGAGACCCAGTACTTC

j_call: TRBJ2-3
d_call: NA
clone_size: NA
v_call: TRBV4-2
cdr3_aa: CASSPSQYSQYF
cdr3_nt: TGTGCCAGCAGTCCATCACAGTACTCGCAGTATTTT

j_call: TRBJ1-5
d_call: NA
clone_size: NA
v_call: TRBV7-8
cdr3_aa: CASSLAGGNQPQHF
cdr3_nt: TGTGCCAGCAGCTTAGCAGGGGGTAATCAGCCCCAGCATTTT

j_call: TRBJ2-3
d_call: TRBD2
clone_size: NA
v_call: TRBV7-6
cdr3_aa: CASSRTTSGGSTDTQYF
cdr3_nt: TGTGCCAGCAGCCGAACTACTAGCGGGGGCAGCACAGATACGCAGTATTTT

j_call: TRBJ1-1
d_call: NA
clone_size: NA
v_call: TRBV7-2
cdr3_aa: CASSRFWQGPNTEAFF
cdr3_nt: TGTGCCAGCAGCAGATTTTGGCAGGGGCCGAACACTGAAGCTTTCTTT

j_call: TRBJ2-4
d_call: NA
clone_size: NA
v_call: TRBV3-1/TRBV3-2
cdr3_aa: CASSQVFNIQYF
cdr3_nt: TGTGCCAGCAGCCAAGTCTTTAACATTCAGTACTTC

j_call: TRBJ1-2
d_call: NA
clone_size: NA
v_call: TRBV6-5
cdr3_aa: CASRRQADGYTF
cdr3_nt: TGTGCCAGCAGACGACAGGCAGATGGCTACACCTTC

j_call: TRBJ2-5
d_call: NA
clone_size: NA
v_call: TRBV21-1
cdr3_aa: CASSMGQGDKETQYF
cdr3_nt: TGTGCCAGCAGCATGGGACAGGGGGACAAAGAGACCCAGTACTTC

j_call: TRBJ2-5
d_call: TRBD2
clone_size: NA
v_call: TRBV18
cdr3_aa: CASSRPTSGLETQYF
cdr3_nt: TGTGCCAGCTCGCGACCGACTAGCGGCTTAGAGACCCAGTACTTC

j_call: TRBJ1-4
d_call: TRBD1
clone_size: NA
v_call: TRBV19
cdr3_aa: CASSIGTGMVSEKLFF
cdr3_nt: TGTGCCAGTAGTATCGGGACAGGGATGGTGAGTGAAAAACTGTTTTTT

j_call: TRBJ2-5
d_call: NA
clone_size: NA
v_call: TRBV7-9
cdr3_aa: CASSQRKRVGQAQETQYF
cdr3_nt: TGTGCCAGCAGCCAGAGAAAACGGGTGGGGCAGGCCCAAGAGACCCAGTACTTC

j_call: TRBJ2-3
d_call: NA
clone_size: NA
v_call: TRBV18
cdr3_aa: CASSPLGQTDTQYF
cdr3_nt: TGTGCCAGCTCACCTTTGGGGCAAACAGATACGCAGTATTTT

j_call: TRBJ2-2
d_call: TRBD1
clone_size: NA
v_call: TRBV11-1
cdr3_aa: CASSSGTGISGELFF
cdr3_nt: TGTGCCAGCAGCTCCGGGACAGGGATCAGCGGGGAGCTGTTTTTT

j_call: TRBJ2-7
d_call: NA
clone_size: NA
v_call: TRBV11-1
cdr3_aa: CASKGQLNYEQYF
cdr3_nt: TGTGCCAGCAAAGGACAGCTAAACTACGAGCAGTACTTC

j_call: TRBJ2-7
d_call: NA
clone_size: NA
v_call: TRBV3-1/TRBV3-2
cdr3_aa: CASSRAGSTYEQYF
cdr3_nt: TGTGCCAGCAGCCGGGCGGGCTCTACCTACGAGCAGTACTTC

j_call: TRBJ2-6
d_call: NA
clone_size: once
v_call: TRBV3-1/TRBV3-2
cdr3_aa: CASSQVVWSSGANVLTF
cdr3_nt: TGTGCCAGCAGCCAAGTCGTATGGAGCTCTGGGGCCAACGTCCTGACTTTC

j_call: TRBJ1-1
d_call: NA
clone_size: NA
v_call: TRBV20-1
cdr3_aa: CSAKLQTEAFF
cdr3_nt: TGCAGTGCTAAACTTCAAACTGAAGCTTTCTTT

j_call: TRBJ1-2
d_call: NA
clone_size: few
v_call: TRBV28
cdr3_aa: CASTLSLGTYYGYTF
cdr3_nt: TGTGCCAGCACCCTTTCCCTTGGGACTTACTATGGCTACACCTTC